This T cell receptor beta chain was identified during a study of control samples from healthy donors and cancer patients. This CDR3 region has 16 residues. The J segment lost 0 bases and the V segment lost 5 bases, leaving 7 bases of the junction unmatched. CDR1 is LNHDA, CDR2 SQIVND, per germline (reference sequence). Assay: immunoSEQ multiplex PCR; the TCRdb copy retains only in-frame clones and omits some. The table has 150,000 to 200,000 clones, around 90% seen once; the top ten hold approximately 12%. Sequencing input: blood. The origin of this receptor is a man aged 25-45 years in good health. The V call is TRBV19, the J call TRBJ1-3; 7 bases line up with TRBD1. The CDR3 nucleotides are TGTGCCAGTAGTCTAACAGGGGTCCCCTCTGGAAACACCATATATTTT. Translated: CASSLTGVPSGNTIYF.